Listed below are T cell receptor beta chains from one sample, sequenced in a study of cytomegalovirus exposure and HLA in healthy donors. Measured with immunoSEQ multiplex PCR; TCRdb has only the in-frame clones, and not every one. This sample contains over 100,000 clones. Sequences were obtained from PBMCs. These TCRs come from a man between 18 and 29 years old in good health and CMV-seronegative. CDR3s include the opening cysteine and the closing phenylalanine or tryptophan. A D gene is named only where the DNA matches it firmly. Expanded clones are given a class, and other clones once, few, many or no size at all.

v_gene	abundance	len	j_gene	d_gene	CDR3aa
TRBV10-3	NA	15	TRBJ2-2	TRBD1	CAISGRDRGSGELFF
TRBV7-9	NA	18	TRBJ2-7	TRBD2	CASSPSGTSGRPPREQYF
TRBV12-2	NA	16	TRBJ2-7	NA	CASRLTGDRELYEQYF
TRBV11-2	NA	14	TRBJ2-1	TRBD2	CASSSGIAGGEQFF
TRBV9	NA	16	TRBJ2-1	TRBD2	CASSAQSSGGYNEQFF
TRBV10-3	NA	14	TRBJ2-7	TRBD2	CAIRGSGGGYEQYF
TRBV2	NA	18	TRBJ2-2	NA	CASSRTGFSVANTGELFF
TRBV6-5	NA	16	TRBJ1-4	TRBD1	CASSYIRDRGYEKLFF
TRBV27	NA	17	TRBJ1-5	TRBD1	CASSSRTGTGWHQPQHF
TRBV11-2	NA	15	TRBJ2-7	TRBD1	CASSHTDRVSYEQYF
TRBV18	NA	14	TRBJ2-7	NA	CASSRGDSSYEQYF
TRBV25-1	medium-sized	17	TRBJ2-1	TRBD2	CASSGPTSGESYNEQFF
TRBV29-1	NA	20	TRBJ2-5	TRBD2	CSVVAPGLAGGLTYQETQYF
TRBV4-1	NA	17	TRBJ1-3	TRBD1	CASSQTRTGGTGNTIYF
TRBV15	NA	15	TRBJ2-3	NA	CATSRVLSDTDTQYF
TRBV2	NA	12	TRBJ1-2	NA	CAIQQGIYGYTF